This T cell receptor beta chain emerged from a study of identical twins. Every sampled donor was Caucasian and healthy. TCRdb re-called the 5' RACE reads with MiXCR, one entry per CDR3 protein. The sample consists of over 550,000 distinct CDR3 sequences, under 8.5% of them appearing once. The V end was cut by 0 bases, the J end by 0 bases, with 16 bases between. This CDR3 has 18 residues. The germline CDR1 and CDR2 sequences are SGDLS and YYNGEE. The same data also went into a second study, on yellow fever vaccine responses in identical twins.

This sequence joins TRBV9 and TRBJ1-3; tentatively, D is TRBD1 (5 bases). Sequenced material: PBMCs. The sequence derives from a woman between 18 and 29 years old in good health. CDR3 nucleotide sequence: TGTGCCAGCAGCGTAGGGATTGCGTGGGGGAGCTCTGGAAACACCATATATTTT. Residues: CASSVGIAWGSSGNTIYF.